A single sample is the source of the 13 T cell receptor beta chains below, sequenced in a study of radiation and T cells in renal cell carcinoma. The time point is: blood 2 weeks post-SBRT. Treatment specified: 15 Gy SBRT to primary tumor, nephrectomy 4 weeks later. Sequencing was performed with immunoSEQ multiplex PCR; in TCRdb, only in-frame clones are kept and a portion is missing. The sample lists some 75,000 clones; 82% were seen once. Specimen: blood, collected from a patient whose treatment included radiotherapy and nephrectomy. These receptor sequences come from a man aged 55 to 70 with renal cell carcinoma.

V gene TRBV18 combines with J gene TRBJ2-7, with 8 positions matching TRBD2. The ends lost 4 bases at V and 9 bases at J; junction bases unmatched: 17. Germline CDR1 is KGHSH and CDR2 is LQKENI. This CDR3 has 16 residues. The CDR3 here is CASSRSPGLEAPTQYF. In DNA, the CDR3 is TGTGCCAGCTCACGGTCCCCGGGACTAGAAGCACCTACGCAGTACTTC.

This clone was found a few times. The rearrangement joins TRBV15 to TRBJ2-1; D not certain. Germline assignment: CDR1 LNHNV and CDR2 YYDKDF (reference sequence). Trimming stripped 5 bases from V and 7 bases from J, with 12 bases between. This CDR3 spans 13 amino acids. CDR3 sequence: CATSSRSLNEQFF. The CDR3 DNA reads TGTGCCACCAGCTCCCGCAGTCTGAATGAGCAGTTCTTC.

The CDR3 DNA reads TGCGCCAGCAGCTTCGGGGGGGACCCCAATCAGCCCCAGCATTTT. It specifies CASSFGGDPNQPQHF. The gene calls are TRBV5-1 and TRBJ1-5; the D gene is possibly TRBD1 (5 bases). V was clipped by 2 bases and J by 3 bases, with 12 bases between them. Germline-derived CDR1 and CDR2 are SGHRS and YFSETQ. This CDR3 has 15 residues.

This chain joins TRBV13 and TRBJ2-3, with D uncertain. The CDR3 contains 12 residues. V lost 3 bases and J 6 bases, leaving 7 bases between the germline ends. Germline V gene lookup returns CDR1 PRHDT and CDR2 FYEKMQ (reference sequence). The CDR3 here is CASSLIRDTQYF. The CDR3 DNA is TGTGCCAGCAGCTTGATCCGGGATACGCAGTATTTT.

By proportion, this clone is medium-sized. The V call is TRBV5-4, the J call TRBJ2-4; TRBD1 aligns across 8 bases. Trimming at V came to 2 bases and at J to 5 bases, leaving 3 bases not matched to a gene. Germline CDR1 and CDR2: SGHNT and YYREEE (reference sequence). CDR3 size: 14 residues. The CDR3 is CASSFDRGQNIQYF. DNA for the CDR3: TGTGCCAGCAGCTTCGACAGGGGCCAAAACATTCAGTACTTC. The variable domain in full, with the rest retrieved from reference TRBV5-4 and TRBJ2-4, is ETGVTQSPTHLIKTRGQQVTLRCSSQSGHNTVSWYQQALGQGPQFIFQYYREEENGRGNFPPRFSGLQFPNYSSELNVNALELDDSALYLCASSFDRGQNIQYFGAGTRLSVL.

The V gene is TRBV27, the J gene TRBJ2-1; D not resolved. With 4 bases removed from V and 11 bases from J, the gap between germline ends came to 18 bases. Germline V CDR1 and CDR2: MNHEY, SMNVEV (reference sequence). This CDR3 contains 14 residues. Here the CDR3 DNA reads TGTGCCAGCAGTTCCTCGAATAGAGAAGCTAAGCAGTTCTTC. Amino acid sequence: CASSSSNREAKQFF.

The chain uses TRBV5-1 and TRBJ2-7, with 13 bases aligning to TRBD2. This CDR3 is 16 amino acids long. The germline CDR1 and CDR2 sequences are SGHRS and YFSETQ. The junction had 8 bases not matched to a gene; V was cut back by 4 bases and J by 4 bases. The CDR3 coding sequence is TGCGCCAGCAGCGCCGGGACTAGCGGGGATTTTTACGAGCAGTACTTC. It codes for CASSAGTSGDFYEQYF. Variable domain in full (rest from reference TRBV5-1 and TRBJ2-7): KAGVTQTPRYLIKTRGQQVTLSCSPISGHRSVSWYQQTPGQGLQFLFEYFSETQRNKGNFPGRFSGRQFSNSRSEMNVSTLELGDSALYLCASSAGTSGDFYEQYFGPGTRLTVT.

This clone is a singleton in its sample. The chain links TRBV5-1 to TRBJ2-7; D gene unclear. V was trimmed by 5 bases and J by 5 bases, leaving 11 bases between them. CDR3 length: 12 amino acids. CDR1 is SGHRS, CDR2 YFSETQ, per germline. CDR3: CASSNRQDEQYF. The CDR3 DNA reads TGCGCCAGCAGTAACCGTCAGGACGAGCAGTACTTC.

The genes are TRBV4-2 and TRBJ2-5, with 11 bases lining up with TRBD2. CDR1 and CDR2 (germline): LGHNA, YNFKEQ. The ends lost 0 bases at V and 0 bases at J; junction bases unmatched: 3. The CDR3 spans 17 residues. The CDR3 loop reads CASSQERTSGYQETQYF. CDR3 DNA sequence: TGTGCCAGCAGCCAAGAGAGGACTAGCGGGTACCAAGAGACCCAGTACTTC.

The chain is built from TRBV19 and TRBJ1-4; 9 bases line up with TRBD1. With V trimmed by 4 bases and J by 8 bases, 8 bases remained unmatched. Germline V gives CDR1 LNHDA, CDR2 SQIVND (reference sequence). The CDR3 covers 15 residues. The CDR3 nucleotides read TGTGCCAGTAGTAAGCGGGACAGGGAGTCGGAAAAACTGTTTTTT. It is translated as CASSKRDRESEKLFF. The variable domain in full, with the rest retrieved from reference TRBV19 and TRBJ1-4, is DGGITQSPKYLFRKEGQNVTLSCEQNLNHDAMYWYRQDPGQGLRLIYYSQIVNDFQKGDIAEGYSVSREKKESFPLTVTSAQKNPTAFYLCASSKRDRESEKLFFGSGTQLSVL.

The chain's CDR3 is CASRYGELNTEAFF. CDR3 nucleotides: TGTGCCAGCCGGTACGGAGAACTGAACACTGAAGCTTTCTTT. The V gene is TRBV11-2, the J gene TRBJ1-1; the D is unclear. Germline loops: CDR1 SGHAT, CDR2 FQNNGV. V was pared by 8 bases and J by 0 bases, with 13 bases between. This CDR3 is 14 amino acids long.

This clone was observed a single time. The CDR3 protein is CASSVLAGANEQFF. In DNA, the CDR3 is TGCGCCAGCAGTGTTCTAGCGGGAGCGAATGAGCAGTTCTTC. V and J are TRBV10-1 and TRBJ2-1, with TRBD2 matching over 10 bases. CDR3 length equals 14 residues. V shed 4 bases and J 7 bases; nucleotides not matched to a gene: 4. Germline assignment: CDR1 WNHNN and CDR2 SYGVQD (reference sequence).

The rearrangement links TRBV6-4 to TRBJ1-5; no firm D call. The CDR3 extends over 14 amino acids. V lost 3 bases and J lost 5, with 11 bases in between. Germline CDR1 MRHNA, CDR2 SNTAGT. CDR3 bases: TGTGCCAGCAGTGAGGCCCCGGGTGATCAGCCCCAGCATTTT. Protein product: CASSEAPGDQPQHF.